This T cell receptor (beta chain) was retrieved from a study of CD8 T cells in ankylosing spondylitis. CDR1 is LGHDT and CDR2 is YNNKEL in the germline V gene (reference sequence). The CDR3 is 13 amino acids. The germline V and J ends were trimmed by 5 bases and 0 bases, with 7 bases remaining between them. This clonotype was detected a few times. The antigen is undetermined. Study outcomes and limitations: In peripheral blood, disease-linked CD8+ clones occurred at relatively low frequencies. Characteristic, it appeared, of ankylosing spondylitis blood was a TCR beta motif of fewer than 10 highly homologous variants. From matched ankylosing spondylitis synovial fluid, disease-linked clones were reportedly recovered at significantly enriched levels. Prior literature has documented some motif variants in synovial fluid and blood from reactive arthritis.

For TCR beta, libraries came from quantitative 5'-RACE with molecular barcodes. TCRdb used MiXCR to reprocess the 5' RACE reads, holding one entry per CDR3 protein. This sample has about 540,000 distinct CDR3 sequences, with roughly 13% found just once. This clonotype originated in a male donor with ankylosing spondylitis. The chain couples TRBV3-1 to TRBJ1-2; no clear D. The sequencing input was blood, either unsorted or a sorted T cell fraction (not recorded which). The CDR3: CASSVLPNYGYTF. As DNA, the CDR3 is TGTGCCAGCAGCGTGTTACCTAACTATGGCTACACCTTC.